A single sample is the source of the 26 T cell receptor beta chains below, sequenced in a study of long-term antiretroviral therapy in people with HIV. Investigators performed immunoSEQ version v3.0 at survey level. Here immunoSEQ multiplex PCR was the method, and the copy in TCRdb shows in-frame clones only, minus some. The sample lists roughly 30,000 clones, roughly 88% occurring once. The sequencing here drew on unsorted PBMCs, taken 0.8 years before starting antiretroviral therapy. Receptor source: a man younger than 30 with HIV.

The CDR3 nucleotides read TGTGCCAGCAGCGTAGATTTCGGGGGGGCAGACGGGGACTATGGCTACACCTTC. Translating it yields CASSVDFGGADGDYGYTF. The chain couples TRBV9 to TRBJ1-2; maybe TRBD1 (6 bases). Germline V gene lookup returns CDR1 SGDLS and CDR2 YYNGEE. CDR3 length: 18 residues. The V end was cut by 0 bases, the J end by 3 bases, with 21 bases between. Complete variable domain (other parts from reference TRBV9 and TRBJ1-2): DSGVTQTPKHLITATGQRVTLRCSPRSGDLSVYWYQQSLDQGLQFLIQYYNGEERAKGNILERFSAQQFPDLHSELNLSSLELGDSALYFCASSVDFGGADGDYGYTFGSGTRLTVV.

The genes are TRBV6-6 and TRBJ2-3; 14 nucleotides agree with TRBD2. V lost 5 bases, J lost 4 bases, and 5 bases stayed unmatched. The germline V gene has CDR1 MNHNY and CDR2 SVGAGI (reference sequence). The CDR3 has 16 residues. For the CDR3, the DNA is TGTGCCAGCAGTCCCGGACTAGCGGGAGGCCCAGATACGCAGTATTTT. It yields the protein CASSPGLAGGPDTQYF.

This clone was counted a few times. The chain uses TRBV5-1 and TRBJ2-3; D gene uncertain. The CDR3 has 13 amino acids. Germline V CDR1 and CDR2: SGHRS, YFSETQ. V was pared by 1 base and J by 4 bases, with 7 bases between. The CDR3 region is CASSLQTSDTQYF. The CDR3, as DNA: TGCGCCAGCAGCTTGCAGACCTCAGATACGCAGTATTTT. The whole variable domain, remainder taken from reference TRBV5-1 and TRBJ2-3, is KAGVTQTPRYLIKTRGQQVTLSCSPISGHRSVSWYQQTPGQGLQFLFEYFSETQRNKGNFPGRFSGRQFSNSRSEMNVSTLELGDSALYLCASSLQTSDTQYFGPGTRLTVL.

The chain recombines TRBV5-4 with TRBJ2-3; 7 bases map to TRBD1. The V and J ends lost 4 bases and 2 bases, in that order; junction bases with no gene match: 7. Looked up from germline, CDR1 is SGHNT and CDR2 is YYREEE (reference sequence). The length of the CDR3 is 15 residues. The CDR3 sequence is CASSVRDSITDTQYF. CDR3 nucleotide sequence: TGTGCCAGCAGCGTGAGGGACAGTATCACAGATACGCAGTATTTT.

Here the CDR3 reads CASSSGTSQETQYF. The CDR3 region has the DNA TGTGCCAGCTCCTCCGGGACATCCCAAGAGACCCAGTACTTC. The V gene is TRBV5-4, the J gene TRBJ2-5; perhaps TRBD1 as D (6 bases). The V gene's germline CDR1 is SGHNT and CDR2 YYREEE (reference sequence). V shed 7 bases and J shed 1 base, with 14 bases lying between them. The CDR3 extends over 14 amino acids.

The chain joins TRBV4-3 to TRBJ2-2; TRBD1 agrees at 8 bases. Germline V lookup: CDR1 LGHNA, CDR2 YSLEER. This CDR3 is 15 amino acids long. J was trimmed by 4 bases and V by 3 bases; bases with no gene match: 4. CDR3 sequence (DNA): TGCGCCAGCAGCCAGACGACAGGGGTCACCGGGGAGCTGTTTTTT. This gives the protein CASSQTTGVTGELFF.

The rearrangement uses TRBV5-1 and TRBJ1-3; D is unresolved. CDR1 is SGHRS, CDR2 YFSETQ, per germline. The ends were cut back, 0 bases at V and 1 base at J, with 14 bases in the middle. This CDR3 has 17 residues. CDR3 loop: CASSLVPTGLSGNTIYF. In nucleotides, the CDR3 is TGCGCCAGCAGCTTGGTCCCCACCGGGCTATCTGGAAACACCATATATTTT.

About this clone itself: Compared with germline, one end of the junction differs, possibly owing to a read error. The gene calls are TRBV4-3 and TRBJ1-1; D possibly corresponds to TRBD1 (6 bases). Germline CDR1 LGHNA, CDR2 YSLEER. CDR3 size: 14 residues. The CDR3 loop reads CASTQSPGVTEAFF. The DNA for the CDR3 is TGCGCCAGCACCCAATCCCCAGGGGTCACTGAAGCTTTCTTT.

The chain links TRBV19 to TRBJ2-4; TRBD1 agrees at 8 bases. CDR3 length: 13 residues. V lost 5 bases, J lost 9 bases, and 6 bases stayed unmatched. Germline values: CDR1 LNHDA, CDR2 SQIVND (reference sequence). DNA for the CDR3: TGTGCCAGTAGTCAGGGGGCGCCAGGCATTCAGTACTTC. This codes for CASSQGAPGIQYF.

In this sample, this clone turned up once. The chain employs TRBV25-1 and TRBJ2-3; D is undetermined. Deletions cut 4 bases from V and 2 bases from J, with 13 bases between. Germline V gene lookup returns CDR1 MGHDK and CDR2 SYGVNS. This CDR3 region has 15 residues. CDR3 sequence (DNA): TGTGCCAGCAGTGTTAAAGTATTCCACACAGATACGCAGTATTTT. This translates into CASSVKVFHTDTQYF.

The genes are TRBV18 and TRBJ1-2, with D possibly TRBD1 on 6 matching bases. Germline V gene data show CDR1 as KGHSH and CDR2 as LQKENI. V was pared by 6 bases and J by 5 bases, with 16 bases between. CDR3 size: 14 residues. In nucleotides, the CDR3 is TGTGCCAGCTCGCCGGCCCGGGGGCAATATGGCTACACCTTC. It translates to CASSPARGQYGYTF.

The CDR3 sequence is CAAGLGGFQETQYF. The CDR3 coding sequence is TGTGCCGCCGGACTTGGGGGATTCCAAGAGACCCAGTACTTC. This rearrangement joins TRBV30 to TRBJ2-5, with D perhaps TRBD1 or TRBD2 (5 bases each). Trimming removed 8 bases at V and 1 base at J, with 17 bases between. Germline loops: CDR1 GTSNPN, CDR2 SVGIG (reference sequence). There are 14 residues in the CDR3.

The chain has TRBV5-6 and TRBJ2-1; the D is unclear. The CDR3 has 16 amino acids. CDR1 and CDR2 (germline): SGHDT, YYEEEE. Trimming took 2 bases from V and 9 from J, leaving 21 bases between them. The CDR3 DNA reads TGTGCCAGCAGCTTAAACCCAACCGGTACATACTTTGAGCAGTTCTTC. This gives the protein CASSLNPTGTYFEQFF.

The chain couples TRBV18 to TRBJ2-2, with 9 bases identical to TRBD2. This CDR3 is built from 15 residues. Germline CDR1 reads KGHSH; CDR2 reads LQKENI. The V gene end was trimmed by 4 bases and the J gene end by 7 bases; junction bases not matched to a gene: 7. The CDR3 coding sequence is TGTGCCAGCTCACTAGCTAGCGGGACCGACGGGGAGCTGTTTTTT. Residues: CASSLASGTDGELFF. Combining the CDR3 with reference TRBV18 and TRBJ2-2 gives the whole variable domain NAGVMQNPRHLVRRRGQEARLRCSPMKGHSHVYWYRQLPEEGLKFMVYLQKENIIDESGMPKERFSAEFPKEGPSILRIQQVVRGDSAAYFCASSLASGTDGELFFGEGSRLTVL.

The rearrangement uses TRBV10-2 and TRBJ2-1; 12 positions agree with TRBD2. V lost 8 bases and J lost 5; bases outside the gene matches: 4. This CDR3 contains 14 residues. Germline CDR1 reads WSHSY; CDR2 reads SAAADI. Written as DNA, the CDR3 is TGCGCCAGCGCACTAGCGGGAGGTAACAATGAGCAGTTCTTC. It is translated as CASALAGGNNEQFF.

The genes are TRBV5-1 and TRBJ1-2; 7 bases match TRBD1. CDR3 length equals 15 residues. After removal of 4 bases from V and 4 bases from J, the junction contained 10 bases not matched to a gene. Germline values: CDR1 SGHRS, CDR2 YFSETQ. CDR3 in amino acids: CASSTGAGTVYGYTF. For the CDR3, the DNA is TGCGCCAGCAGCACAGGAGCCGGGACAGTCTATGGCTACACCTTC.

The V gene is TRBV18, the J gene TRBJ2-5; 8 bases map to TRBD2. Germline CDR1 reads KGHSH; CDR2 reads LQKENI. CDR3 size: 15 residues. The V gene end was trimmed by 5 bases and the J gene end by 5 bases; junction bases not matched to a gene: 10. The CDR3 protein is CASSSAAGEEETQYF. CDR3 bases: TGTGCCAGCTCATCCGCAGCGGGAGAAGAGGAGACCCAGTACTTC.

The chain joins TRBV7-9 to TRBJ2-7; no firm D call. V lost 5 bases and J 4 bases, leaving 15 bases between the germline ends. Per germline, CDR1 SEHNR and CDR2 FQNEAQ (reference sequence). This CDR3 contains 14 residues. The DNA for the CDR3 is TGTGCCAGCAGCACCTCGGCTGGGCTGTACGAGCAGTACTTC. Its protein is CASSTSAGLYEQYF.

This rearrangement joins TRBV5-1 to TRBJ1-6; 7 bases align to TRBD1. Per the germline V gene, CDR1 is SGHRS and CDR2 is YFSETQ. This CDR3 is built from 15 residues. Trimming took 0 bases from V and 5 from J; bases not matched to a gene: 2. The CDR3 coding sequence is TGCGCCAGCAGCTTGGGCCAGGGGGATAATTCACCCCTCCACTTT. This translates into CASSLGQGDNSPLHF. Using reference TRBV5-1 and TRBJ1-6 for the parts outside the CDR3, the full variable domain is KAGVTQTPRYLIKTRGQQVTLSCSPISGHRSVSWYQQTPGQGLQFLFEYFSETQRNKGNFPGRFSGRQFSNSRSEMNVSTLELGDSALYLCASSLGQGDNSPLHFGNGTRLTVT.

The sample holds one count of this clone. The chain combines TRBV15 with TRBJ2-6; TRBD2 might be the D (7 bases). CDR3 length: 16 residues. V was trimmed by 3 bases and J by 0 bases, leaving 9 bases between them. Germline-derived CDR1 and CDR2 are LNHNV and YYDKDF (reference sequence). CDR3 in amino acids: CATSRGGGSGANVLTF. The DNA for the CDR3 is TGTGCCACCAGCAGGGGAGGGGGCTCTGGGGCCAACGTCCTGACTTTC.

This clone was seen just once. Here the CDR3 reads CSVVLDTQYF. CDR3 sequence (DNA): TGCAGCGTTGTGTTAGATACGCAGTATTTT. The chain uses TRBV29-1 and TRBJ2-3; D ambiguous. Germline CDR1 is SQVTM and CDR2 is ANQGSEA. The V gene lost 4 bases and the J gene lost 5 bases, with 4 bases spanning the gap. The CDR3 has 10 amino acids.

The chain links TRBV6-4 to TRBJ2-4; D is ambiguous. This CDR3 is built from 16 residues. Trimming cost V 1 base and J 0 bases, with 10 bases left between them. Germline V gives CDR1 MRHNA, CDR2 SNTAGT. CDR3 residues: CASSDFPGPAKNIQYF. Here the CDR3 DNA reads TGTGCCAGCAGTGACTTCCCAGGACCAGCCAAAAACATTCAGTACTTC.

The rearrangement joins TRBV5-6 to TRBJ2-5, with TRBD2 matching over 14 bases. The better agreement between TRBJ2-7 and the DNA end casts doubt on the J call. The CDR3 is made up of 16 amino acids. CDR1 is SGHDT, CDR2 YYEEEE, per germline. The CDR3 DNA follows: TGTGCCAGCAGCCCCTGGACTAGCGGGAGGAAGGACGAGCAGTACTTC. As protein: CASSPWTSGRKDEQYF.

The chain joins TRBV14 to TRBJ2-5, with no clear D. The CDR3 length is 12 residues. From germline, CDR1 is SGHDN and CDR2 FVKESK. Trimming stripped 1 base from V and 9 bases from J, with 9 bases between. In nucleotides, the CDR3 is TGTGCCAGCAGCCAAGGTTTTGTGGCCCAGTACTTC. Protein: CASSQGFVAQYF.

The genes are TRBV5-1 and TRBJ2-2, with no clear D. This CDR3 spans 16 amino acids. Trimming stripped 3 bases from V and 0 bases from J, with 12 bases between. The germline V gene encodes CDR1 SGHRS and CDR2 YFSETQ. DNA for the CDR3: TGCGCCAGCAGCTCCCGGACGCGAGCGAACACCGGGGAGCTGTTTTTT. This encodes CASSSRTRANTGELFF. The full variable domain, its missing parts supplied by reference TRBV5-1 and TRBJ2-2, is KAGVTQTPRYLIKTRGQQVTLSCSPISGHRSVSWYQQTPGQGLQFLFEYFSETQRNKGNFPGRFSGRQFSNSRSEMNVSTLELGDSALYLCASSSRTRANTGELFFGEGSRLTVL.

The V call is TRBV4-1, the J call TRBJ1-4; weak D call: TRBD1 (5 bases). The CDR3 has 14 residues. V was clipped by 3 bases and J by 6 bases, with 11 bases between them. Germline loops: CDR1 MGHRA, CDR2 YSYEKL. Here the CDR3 DNA reads TGCGCCAGCAGCCATTCCGGGGGAGATGAAAAACTGTTTTTT. It yields the protein CASSHSGGDEKLFF.